The 27 T cell receptor beta chains presented below share a single source sample, sequenced in a study of blood T cell repertoires in COVID-19. The assay was immunoSEQ multiplex PCR, and TCRdb's table has in-frame clones only and misses some. This table holds 90,000 to 110,000 clones, approximately 82% found once. The specimen was peripheral blood. The receptors originated from a woman older than 75 with acute or convalescent COVID-19.

This clone was observed a few times. V usage is TRBV30 and J usage is TRBJ1-3, with no clear D. Trimming removed 4 bases from V and 0 bases from J, with 7 bases in between. Germline CDR1 is GTSNPN and CDR2 is SVGIG (reference sequence). This CDR3 spans 13 amino acids. The CDR3 bases are TGTGCCTGGAACCACAACTCTGGAAACACCATATATTTT. Translation gives CAWNHNSGNTIYF. Based on the CDR3 plus reference TRBV30 and TRBJ1-3, the full variable domain is SQTIHQWPATLVQPVGSPLSLECTVEGTSNPNLYWYRQAAGRGLQLLFYSVGIGQISSEVPQNLSASRPQDRQFILSSKKLLLSDSGFYLCAWNHNSGNTIYFGEGSWLTVV.

The genes are TRBV24-1 and TRBJ2-3; perhaps TRBD2 as D (5 bases). Trimming left V 4 bases short and J 1 base short, with 14 bases between. Germline values: CDR1 KGHDR, CDR2 SFDVKD. This CDR3 spans 16 amino acids. Here the CDR3 DNA reads TGTGCCACCAGTGACCGCACTAGAGGAGGCACAGATACGCAGTATTTT. Amino acids: CATSDRTRGGTDTQYF.

V is TRBV10-2 and J is TRBJ2-1; maybe TRBD1 (5 bases). There are 15 residues in the CDR3. Germline V gene lookup returns CDR1 WSHSY and CDR2 SAAADI. V lost 4 bases, J lost 2 bases, and 12 bases lay in between. As DNA, the CDR3 is TGCGCCAGCAGTGTGAAACAGGTGACCTACAATGAGCAGTTCTTC. Residues: CASSVKQVTYNEQFF.

This chain joins TRBV30 and TRBJ1-2; D uncertain. This CDR3 has 11 residues. Trimming stripped 0 bases from V and 14 bases from J, with 13 bases between. The germline gives CDR1 GTSNPN, CDR2 SVGIG (reference sequence). The CDR3 nucleotides are TGTGCCTGGAGTGTAGCAAGTGAGGGAACCTTC. Translating gives CAWSVASEGTF.

The chain is built from TRBV19 and TRBJ1-1; D not resolved. This CDR3 comprises 13 residues. CDR1 is LNHDA and CDR2 is SQIVND in the germline V gene (reference sequence). V lost 5 bases, J lost 0 bases, and 7 bases lay in between. The CDR3 coding sequence is TGTGCCAGTAGTCAACAGATGAACACTGAAGCTTTCTTT. Translation gives CASSQQMNTEAFF.

There are a few counts of this clone. V usage is TRBV25-1 and J usage is TRBJ2-5; D is unresolved. Germline CDR1 is MGHDK and CDR2 is SYGVNS. V was clipped by 3 bases and J by 7 bases, with 12 bases between them. The CDR3 is 13 amino acids. This CDR3 reads CASSEGLVGTQYF. The CDR3 DNA is TGTGCCAGCAGTGAGGGTCTAGTCGGGACCCAGTACTTC.

V and J are TRBV3-1 (or the pseudogene TRBV3-2) and TRBJ1-1; D ambiguous. Germline V CDR1 and CDR2: LGHDT, YNNKEL (reference sequence). V was pared by 0 bases and J by 3 bases, with 11 bases between. The CDR3 length is 15 residues. This chain's CDR3 is CASSQDSGADTEAFF. CDR3 nucleotides: TGTGCCAGCAGCCAAGATTCGGGAGCTGACACTGAAGCTTTCTTT.

The chain recombines TRBV5-1 with TRBJ2-2; 9 bases fit TRBD1. CDR3 size: 15 residues. J lost 5 bases, V lost 4 bases, and 6 bases had no gene match. CDR1 and CDR2 from the germline V gene are SGHRS and YFSETQ. CDR3 region: CASSGDRAVTGELFF. CDR3 bases: TGCGCCAGCAGCGGGGACAGGGCCGTAACCGGGGAGCTGTTTTTT. The variable domain in full, with the rest retrieved from reference TRBV5-1 and TRBJ2-2, is KAGVTQTPRYLIKTRGQQVTLSCSPISGHRSVSWYQQTPGQGLQFLFEYFSETQRNKGNFPGRFSGRQFSNSRSEMNVSTLELGDSALYLCASSGDRAVTGELFFGEGSRLTVL.

The chain links TRBV29-1 to TRBJ2-5; 7 bases line up with TRBD1. CDR3 length: 14 residues. V dropped 5 bases and J dropped 3; count of bases not matched to a gene: 9. CDR1 and CDR2 from the germline V gene are SQVTM and ANQGSEA. CDR3 in DNA: TGCAGCGTTCTGGCAGGGGGAAGGGAAGAGACCCAGTACTTC. It translates to CSVLAGGREETQYF.

The chain recombines TRBV6-6 with TRBJ2-5; D is possibly TRBD2 (6 bases). This CDR3 is built from 14 residues. Deletions cut 0 bases from V and 5 bases from J, with 10 bases between. CDR1 is MNHNY and CDR2 is SVGAGI in the germline V gene (reference sequence). The CDR3 loop is CASSYSKGGETQYF. The CDR3 coding sequence is TGTGCCAGCAGTTACTCTAAGGGAGGCGAGACCCAGTACTTC.

The V and J genes are TRBV28 and TRBJ2-6, with TRBD1 matching over 8 bases. Germline V CDR1 and CDR2: MDHEN, SYDVKM. The CDR3 covers 18 residues. The ends lost 2 bases at V and 2 bases at J; junction bases unmatched: 8. DNA for the CDR3: TGTGCCAGCAGTTTAGGACAGGGTCAAGTCCCTGGGGCCAACGTCCTGACTTTC. This gives the protein CASSLGQGQVPGANVLTF.

The chain employs TRBV6-5 and TRBJ2-7; TRBD2 aligns across 7 bases. Per germline, CDR1 MNHEY and CDR2 SVGAGI. With V trimmed by 5 bases and J by 7 bases, 14 bases remained unmatched. The CDR3 is 15 amino acids. As DNA, the CDR3 is TGTGCCAGCAGTAGGCGGGGCGGTGGGGGGGAGGAGCAGTACGTC. Translation gives CASSRRGGGGEEQYV.

This chain joins TRBV30 and TRBJ2-3; D perhaps matches TRBD2 (5 bases). With 0 bases removed from V and 2 bases from J, the gap between germline ends came to 12 bases. The CDR3 spans 15 residues. CDR1 and CDR2 (germline): GTSNPN, SVGIG (reference sequence). This CDR3 reads CAWSVGNGLTDTQYF. CDR3 bases: TGTGCCTGGAGTGTAGGGAACGGACTCACAGATACGCAGTATTTT. The complete variable domain, with remaining parts taken from reference TRBV30 and TRBJ2-3, reads SQTIHQWPATLVQPVGSPLSLECTVEGTSNPNLYWYRQAAGRGLQLLFYSVGIGQISSEVPQNLSASRPQDRQFILSSKKLLLSDSGFYLCAWSVGNGLTDTQYFGPGTRLTVL.

The V gene is TRBV18, the J gene TRBJ2-2, with a tentative D call TRBD2 (6 bases). The CDR3 is 16 amino acids. Germline-derived CDR1 and CDR2 are KGHSH and LQKENI. V was cut by 3 bases and J by 4 bases, with 15 bases left in between. The CDR3 coding sequence is TGTGCCAGCTCACCGACCGGGAGCGGTGGCACCGGGGAGCTGTTTTTT. This encodes CASSPTGSGGTGELFF.

The CDR3, as DNA: TGTGCCAGCAGTTATAACGGCGGGTTCAACACCGGGGAGCTGTTTTTT. Protein product: CASSYNGGFNTGELFF. The rearrangement uses TRBV7-2 and TRBJ2-2; D may be TRBD2 (5 bases). Germline V gives CDR1 SGHTA, CDR2 FQGNSA. The CDR3 has 16 amino acids. Trimming left V 6 bases short and J 2 bases short, with 16 bases between.

The chain joins TRBV19 to TRBJ1-1; 8 positions match TRBD1. The J segment lost 5 bases and the V segment lost 6 bases, leaving 14 bases of the junction unmatched. CDR1 is LNHDA and CDR2 is SQIVND in the germline V gene (reference sequence). CDR3 length: 16 residues. The CDR3 coding sequence is TGTGCCAGTAGGCGGAAGACAGGGGACTTAATAACTGAAGCTTTCTTT. Translation gives CASRRKTGDLITEAFF.

V usage is TRBV3-1 (or the pseudogene TRBV3-2) and J usage is TRBJ2-2; D unclear. Germline V gene sequence: CDR1 LGHDT, CDR2 YNNKEL (reference sequence). Trimming removed 2 bases from V and 7 bases from J, with 8 bases in between. This CDR3 region has 13 residues. The CDR3 reads CASSQSEDGELFF. The CDR3 DNA is TGTGCCAGCAGCCAATCAGAAGACGGGGAGCTGTTTTTT.

This clone showed up just once. V is TRBV7-2 and J is TRBJ2-5; D remains unclear. The V and J ends lost 5 bases and 2 bases respectively, with 18 bases between them. CDR3 length: 16 amino acids. Germline V gene lookup returns CDR1 SGHTA and CDR2 FQGNSA. CDR3 sequence reads: CASSPYSASRQETQYF. CDR3 DNA: TGTGCCAGCAGCCCCTATTCCGCGAGCAGGCAAGAGACCCAGTACTTC.

The gene calls are TRBV5-4 and TRBJ2-1, with 8 positions matching TRBD2. The junction had 4 bases not matched to a gene; V was cut back by 4 bases and J by 4 bases. The CDR3 has 14 amino acids. CDR1 is SGHNT, CDR2 YYREEE, per germline (reference sequence). The CDR3 DNA is TGTGCCAGCAGCCAGGGACTAGAATACAATGAGCAGTTCTTC. This translates into CASSQGLEYNEQFF.

The chain links TRBV6-2 or TRBV6-3 to TRBJ1-2; D is unclear. Germline V gene lookup returns CDR1 MNHEY and CDR2 SVGEGT. V was cut by 0 bases and J by 7 bases, with 12 bases left in between. The CDR3 is 14 residues long. CDR3 nucleotide sequence: TGTGCCAGCAGTTACTCGATCTATACAGTTGGCTACACCTTC. Its protein is CASSYSIYTVGYTF.

This chain connects TRBV18 to TRBJ1-1; 7 bases are shared with TRBD1. V shed 3 bases, J shed 2 bases, and the junction held 6 bases outside the gene matches. The CDR3 contains 15 residues. The germline V gene has CDR1 KGHSH and CDR2 LQKENI. The CDR3 protein is CASSPDRARNTEAFF. The CDR3 DNA is TGTGCCAGCTCACCCGACAGGGCACGAAACACTGAAGCTTTCTTT.

The chain combines TRBV6-6 with TRBJ2-5, with 7 bases fitting TRBD2. The CDR3 runs 15 residues. V was clipped by 1 base and J by 1 base; unmatched bases: 3. Germline V gene lookup returns CDR1 MNHNY and CDR2 SVGAGI (reference sequence). CDR3 DNA sequence: TGTGCCAGCAGTTACTACTCTAGCGGCCAAGAGACCCAGTACTTC. It yields the protein CASSYYSSGQETQYF.

This chain links TRBV11-2 with TRBJ1-5, with D tentatively TRBD1 (5 bases). Germline V gene lookup returns CDR1 SGHAT and CDR2 FQNNGV. Trimming removed 1 base at V and 7 bases at J, with 8 bases between. The CDR3 is made up of 13 amino acids. CDR3 coding DNA: TGTGCCAGCAGCTTAGGGGGGGGACAGCCCCAGCATTTT. It translates to CASSLGGGQPQHF.

This clone was recorded only once. The chain recombines TRBV11-2 with TRBJ2-3; a possible D gene is TRBD1 (6 bases). Looked up from germline, CDR1 is SGHAT and CDR2 is FQNNGV. The CDR3 spans 14 residues. With 3 bases removed from V and 5 bases from J, the gap between germline ends came to 12 bases. The CDR3 protein is CASSLDSAEDTQYF. CDR3 bases: TGTGCCAGCAGCTTGGACAGTGCCGAAGATACGCAGTATTTT.

The rearrangement uses TRBV4-3 and TRBJ2-1, with 11 bases that match TRBD2. Germline CDR1 and CDR2: LGHNA and YSLEER. With V trimmed by 0 bases and J by 3 bases, 4 bases remained unmatched. The CDR3 contains 17 residues. This CDR3 reads CASSQDLTSGGYNEQFF. CDR3 nucleotides: TGCGCCAGCAGCCAAGATCTAACTAGCGGGGGCTACAATGAGCAGTTCTTC.

The rearrangement uses TRBV30 and TRBJ2-5; TRBD2 is a possible D gene (5 bases). The length of the CDR3 is 11 residues. V was cut by 5 bases and J by 10 bases, with 14 bases left in between. The germline V gene encodes CDR1 GTSNPN and CDR2 SVGIG (reference sequence). This CDR3 is CAWGGLPNQYF. Written as DNA, the CDR3 is TGTGCCTGGGGTGGACTCCCCAACCAGTACTTC.

This clone was found a few times. This rearrangement joins TRBV6-2 or TRBV6-3 to TRBJ1-1; 10 bases are shared with TRBD1. Germline assignment: CDR1 MNHEY and CDR2 SVGEGT. CDR3 length equals 17 residues. V shed 2 bases, J shed 1 base, and the junction held 7 bases outside the gene matches. The CDR3 reads CASSYDRGQGPNTEAFF. The CDR3 DNA follows: TGTGCCAGCAGTTACGATCGGGGACAGGGGCCGAACACTGAAGCTTTCTTT.